The TCR beta chain under discussion was sequenced for a study of T cells in Graves' hyperthyroidism and ophthalmopathy. Findings and caveats of the study: Blood also held most thyroid clonotypes expanded beyond 0.001.

Amplified TCR beta CDR3 regions came from RNA transcripts. RT-PCR in the first round (using the HTBI primer set) targeted the TCR CDR3. A single record per CDR3 protein comes from TCRdb applying MiXCR to the multiplex PCR reads. The sample holds some 650,000 distinct CDR3 sequences, about 16% seen once. In its sample, this clonotype was seen a few times. Its antigen is not identified. Clinical symptoms, serum thyroxine, TRAb, thyroid ultrasound and orbital computed tomography established diagnosis. Isolation of PBMCs was performed on about 10 ml fresh peripheral blood. Germline CDR1 and CDR2: MNHNS and SASEGT. V was shortened by 10 bases and J by 0 bases, with 12 bases between the two germline ends. The CDR3 spans 13 residues.

The receptor comes from a woman aged 40 to 50 with Graves' ophthalmopathy. The chain couples TRBV6-1 to TRBJ1-1; D remains unclear. The sample taken for sequencing was blood. The CDR3 loop is CATRWQMNTEAFF. CDR3 bases: TGTGCCACCCGGTGGCAGATGAACACTGAAGCTTTCTTT.